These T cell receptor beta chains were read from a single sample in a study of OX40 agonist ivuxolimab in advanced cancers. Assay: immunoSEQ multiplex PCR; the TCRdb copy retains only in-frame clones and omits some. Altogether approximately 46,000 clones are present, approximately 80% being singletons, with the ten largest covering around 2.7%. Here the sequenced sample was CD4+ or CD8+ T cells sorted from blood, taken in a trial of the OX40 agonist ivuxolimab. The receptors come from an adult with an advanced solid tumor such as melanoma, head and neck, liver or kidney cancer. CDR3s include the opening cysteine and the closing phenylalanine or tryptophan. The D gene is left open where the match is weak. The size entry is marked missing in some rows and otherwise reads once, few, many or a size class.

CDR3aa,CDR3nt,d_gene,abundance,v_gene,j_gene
CASSLEGQGFTEAFF,TGCGCCAGCAGCTTGGAGGGACAGGGGTTCACTGAAGCTTTCTTT,TRBD1,-,TRBV5-1,TRBJ1-1
CASSFWNEKLFF,TGTGCCAGCAGCTTCTGGAACGAAAAACTGTTTTTT,-,-,TRBV11-2,TRBJ1-4
CASSSSGRALRETQYF,TGCGCCAGCAGTTCTAGCGGGAGGGCCTTAAGAGAGACCCAGTACTTC,TRBD2,-,TRBV10-2,TRBJ2-5
CASSLKDATYEQYF,TGTGCCAGCAGTTTAAAGGACGCCACCTACGAGCAGTACTTC,-,-,TRBV27,TRBJ2-7
CASSFQAGEKLFF,TGTGCCAGCAGCTTCCAGGCCGGTGAAAAACTGTTTTTT,-,once,TRBV7-2,TRBJ1-4
CASSPKTRIGYEQYF,TGTGCCAGCAGCCCCAAGACCAGGATAGGGTACGAGCAGTACTTC,-,-,TRBV9,TRBJ2-7
CASSIRNTEAFF,TGTGCCAGCAGCATCAGGAACACTGAAGCTTTCTTT,-,few,TRBV6-6,TRBJ1-1
CASSYFGDTDTQYF,TGTGCCAGCAGTTACTTCGGCGACACAGATACGCAGTATTTT,-,once,TRBV6-5,TRBJ2-3
CASSNRDYGYTF,TGTGCCAGCAGCAACAGGGACTATGGCTACACCTTC,-,-,TRBV7-9,TRBJ1-2
CASSLRNQETQYF,TGTGCCAGCAGCTTACGGAACCAAGAGACCCAGTACTTC,-,-,TRBV11-3,TRBJ2-5
CASSFYLGNQPQHF,TGTGCCAGCAGTTTTTATTTGGGCAATCAGCCCCAGCATTTT,-,-,TRBV28,TRBJ1-5
CAISGRARDEQFF,TGTGCCATCAGCGGGAGGGCCCGGGATGAGCAGTTCTTC,TRBD2,-,TRBV7-6,TRBJ2-1
CAWRGTGNTEAFF,TGTGCCTGGAGGGGGACAGGGAACACTGAAGCTTTCTTT,TRBD1,few,TRBV30,TRBJ1-1
CASSPKIRLGNTIYF,TGTGCCAGCAGCCCTAAGATCAGACTAGGAAACACCATATATTTT,-,medium-sized,TRBV7-9,TRBJ1-3
CASSRGPRYEQYF,TGTGCCAGCAGCAGGGGCCCCAGGTACGAGCAGTACTTC,-,-,TRBV27,TRBJ2-7